The 15 T cell receptor beta chains in this list originate from one sample, sequenced in a study of blood T cell repertoires in COVID-19. Clones were sequenced by immunoSEQ multiplex PCR, and TCRdb holds only the in-frame ones, with some missing. The sample includes roughly 320,000 clones, around 86% of them seen just once. Input material: PBMCs or T cells enriched from blood (not recorded which). The receptors here all came from a man aged 25 to 40 who had recovered from COVID-19.

This chain connects TRBV19 to TRBJ2-4; D may be TRBD2 (6 bases). CDR3 length: 21 residues. V was clipped by 5 bases and J by 0 bases, with 29 bases between them. The germline gives CDR1 LNHDA, CDR2 SQIVND (reference sequence). CDR3 DNA sequence: TGTGCCAGTAGTCACGAACCAGCCGGCAGGGAGGTCCATGGAGCCAAAAACATTCAGTACTTC. This codes for CASSHEPAGREVHGAKNIQYF.

The chain uses TRBV5-1 and TRBJ2-5; 7 bases map to TRBD2. V dropped 5 bases and J dropped 2; count of bases not matched to a gene: 6. Germline-derived CDR1 and CDR2 are SGHRS and YFSETQ. CDR3 size: 14 residues. DNA for the CDR3: TGCGCCAGCAGTAAGAGGGAGGGACAAGAGACCCAGTACTTC. As protein: CASSKREGQETQYF.

This clone was counted between two and nine times. This sequence joins TRBV4-1 and TRBJ1-4, with 8 bases lining up with TRBD1. This CDR3 has 16 residues. Germline trimming cut 0 bases from V and 7 bases from J; bases unmatched to any gene: 7. Germline V gives CDR1 MGHRA, CDR2 YSYEKL. The CDR3 DNA follows: TGCGCCAGCAGCCAAGAAGGGGTCAGGGGGCTTGAAAAACTGTTTTTT. Encoded protein: CASSQEGVRGLEKLFF.

The J gene is TRBJ1-4, the V gene TRBV12-3 or TRBV12-4; D ambiguous. Deletions cut 2 bases from V and 6 bases from J, with 4 bases between. This CDR3 is 12 amino acids long. The CDR3, as DNA: TGTGCCAGCAGTTTACTTGATGAAAAACTGTTTTTT. Its translation is CASSLLDEKLFF.

V and J are TRBV19 and TRBJ1-3, with 8 bases lining up with TRBD1. V was clipped by 5 bases and J by 16 bases; unmatched bases: 7. The CDR3 is 11 residues long. Per the germline V gene, CDR1 is LNHDA and CDR2 is SQIVND (reference sequence). The CDR3 bases are TGTGCCAGTAGTGACAGGGGACCGGAGTATTTT. This translates into CASSDRGPEYF.

The chain has TRBV30 and TRBJ1-2; TRBD1 might be the D (6 bases). The germline gives CDR1 GTSNPN, CDR2 SVGIG (reference sequence). The V end was cut by 7 bases, the J end by 8 bases, with 11 bases between. CDR3 length: 10 residues. The CDR3 region is CAYQGLGYTF. The CDR3 DNA is TGTGCCTATCAGGGGCTCGGCTACACCTTC.

V usage is TRBV30 and J usage is TRBJ1-1; 7 bases line up with TRBD1. Germline assignment: CDR1 GTSNPN and CDR2 SVGIG (reference sequence). The CDR3 runs to 14 residues. The J segment lost 3 bases and the V segment lost 5 bases, leaving 9 bases of the junction unmatched. This CDR3 is CAWEAGQSYTEAFF. The CDR3 coding sequence is TGTGCCTGGGAGGCGGGACAGTCCTACACTGAAGCTTTCTTT.

The chain is built from TRBV7-9 and TRBJ2-5, with D maybe TRBD2 (6 bases). This CDR3 comprises 15 residues. Per germline, CDR1 SEHNR and CDR2 FQNEAQ (reference sequence). With 4 bases removed from V and 5 bases from J, the gap between germline ends came to 17 bases. The CDR3 protein is CASSSGVTAGETQYF. CDR3 DNA sequence: TGTGCCAGCAGCTCTGGCGTTACGGCGGGGGAGACCCAGTACTTC.

The V call is TRBV24-1, the J call TRBJ2-3; D possibly corresponds to TRBD2 (7 bases). Trimming cost V 10 bases and J 2 bases, with 15 bases left between them. Germline V gives CDR1 KGHDR, CDR2 SFDVKD. The CDR3 spans 14 residues. The CDR3 reads CATGGGSDTDTQYF. CDR3 DNA: TGTGCCACTGGCGGGGGCTCGGACACAGATACGCAGTATTTT.

The rearrangement joins TRBV30 to TRBJ2-7, with D possibly being TRBD1 (5 bases). Germline V gives CDR1 GTSNPN, CDR2 SVGIG (reference sequence). Trimming pared 1 base from V and 1 base from J, leaving 8 bases between. The CDR3 has 13 amino acids. In DNA, the CDR3 is TGTGCCTGGAGTGCAGGGTATTCCTACGAGCAGTACTTC. This translates into CAWSAGYSYEQYF. The variable domain in full, with the rest retrieved from reference TRBV30 and TRBJ2-7, is SQTIHQWPATLVQPVGSPLSLECTVEGTSNPNLYWYRQAAGRGLQLLFYSVGIGQISSEVPQNLSASRPQDRQFILSSKKLLLSDSGFYLCAWSAGYSYEQYFGPGTRLTVT.

This clone was detected only once. The genes are TRBV28 and TRBJ2-7; D ambiguous. The CDR3 is 11 residues long. Trimming removed 3 bases at V and 3 bases at J, with 3 bases between. CDR1 and CDR2 from the germline V gene are MDHEN and SYDVKM. CDR3 protein: CASSFRYEQYF. CDR3 coding DNA: TGTGCCAGCAGTTTTCGCTACGAGCAGTACTTC.

The gene calls are TRBV21-1 and TRBJ2-3; no DNA check was done on the table's D call, TRBD2. TRBV21-1 is given as a pseudogene. This CDR3 contains 21 residues. The CDR3 spells CASSKVLPTLTGEGAGDTQYF. The CDR3 DNA reads as TGTGCCAGCAGCAAAGTTCTCCCTACCCTTACGGGGGAGGGAGCGGGAGATACGCAGTATTTT.

J is TRBJ2-1 and V is TRBV24-1; 8 bases align to TRBD2. V lost 5 bases to trimming and J lost 3 bases; unmatched junction nucleotides: 2. CDR1 KGHDR and CDR2 SFDVKD come from the germline V gene. The CDR3 is made up of 14 amino acids. The DNA for the CDR3 is TGTGCCACCAGTGGAACTAGCGGCTACAATGAGCAGTTCTTC. Residues: CATSGTSGYNEQFF.

Written as DNA, the CDR3 is TGCGCCAGCAGCTTGGCTCGGGGAGTGGACACTGAAGCTTTCTTT. Its translation is CASSLARGVDTEAFF. The chain uses TRBV5-1 and TRBJ1-1; no definite D call. CDR3 length equals 15 residues. The V end was cut by 0 bases, the J end by 3 bases, with 12 bases between. Germline CDR1 is SGHRS and CDR2 is YFSETQ.

The chain links TRBV3-1 (or the pseudogene TRBV3-2) to TRBJ2-2; TRBD1 matches 7 bases. CDR1 and CDR2 (germline): LGHDT, YNNKEL (reference sequence). V was clipped by 7 bases and J by 4 bases; unmatched bases: 6. The length of the CDR3 is 14 residues. In nucleotides, the CDR3 is TGTGCCAGCACCTCAAGGGGGCCCACCGGGGAGCTGTTTTTT. Its translation: CASTSRGPTGELFF.